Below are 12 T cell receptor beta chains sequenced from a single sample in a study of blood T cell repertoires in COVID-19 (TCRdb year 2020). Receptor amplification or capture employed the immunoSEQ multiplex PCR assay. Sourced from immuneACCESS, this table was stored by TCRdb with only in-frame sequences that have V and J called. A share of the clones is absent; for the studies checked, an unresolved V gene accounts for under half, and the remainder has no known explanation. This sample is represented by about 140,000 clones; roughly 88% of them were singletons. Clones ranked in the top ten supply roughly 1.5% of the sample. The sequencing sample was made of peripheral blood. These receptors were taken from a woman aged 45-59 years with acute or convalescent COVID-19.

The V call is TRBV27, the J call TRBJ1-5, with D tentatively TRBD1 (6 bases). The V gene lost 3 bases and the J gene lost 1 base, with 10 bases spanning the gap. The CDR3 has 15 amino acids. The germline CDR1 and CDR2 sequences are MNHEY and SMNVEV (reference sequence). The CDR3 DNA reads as TGTGCCAGCAGTTTTCACAGGGCGAGCAATCAGCCCCAGCATTTT. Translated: CASSFHRASNQPQHF.

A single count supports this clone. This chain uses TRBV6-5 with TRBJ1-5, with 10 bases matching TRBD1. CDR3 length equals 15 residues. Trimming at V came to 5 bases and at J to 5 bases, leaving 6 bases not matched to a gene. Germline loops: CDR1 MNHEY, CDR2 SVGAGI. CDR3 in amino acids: CASSKTGTGDQPQHF. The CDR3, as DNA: TGTGCCAGCAGTAAGACCGGGACAGGGGATCAGCCCCAGCATTTT.

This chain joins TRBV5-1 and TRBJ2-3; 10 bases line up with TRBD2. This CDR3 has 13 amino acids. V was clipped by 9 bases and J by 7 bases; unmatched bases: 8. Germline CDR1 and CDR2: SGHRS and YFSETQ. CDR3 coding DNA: TGCGCCACCAAACTAGCGGGGTCAAATACGCAGTATTTT. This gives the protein CATKLAGSNTQYF.

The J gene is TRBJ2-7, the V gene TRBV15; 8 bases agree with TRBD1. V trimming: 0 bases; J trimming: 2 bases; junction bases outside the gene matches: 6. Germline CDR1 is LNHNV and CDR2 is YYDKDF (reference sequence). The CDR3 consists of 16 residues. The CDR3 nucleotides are TGTGCCACCAGCAGAGATCAGAAGGACAGGGCCTACGAGCAGTACTTC. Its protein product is CATSRDQKDRAYEQYF.

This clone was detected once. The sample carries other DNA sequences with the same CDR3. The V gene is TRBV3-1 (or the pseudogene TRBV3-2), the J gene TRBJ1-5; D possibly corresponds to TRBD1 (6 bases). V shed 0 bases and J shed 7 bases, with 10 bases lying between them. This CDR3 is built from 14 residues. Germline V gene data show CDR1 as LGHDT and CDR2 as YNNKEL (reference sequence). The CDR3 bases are TGTGCCAGCAGCCAAGACAGGGGAAACCAGCCCCAGCATTTT. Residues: CASSQDRGNQPQHF.

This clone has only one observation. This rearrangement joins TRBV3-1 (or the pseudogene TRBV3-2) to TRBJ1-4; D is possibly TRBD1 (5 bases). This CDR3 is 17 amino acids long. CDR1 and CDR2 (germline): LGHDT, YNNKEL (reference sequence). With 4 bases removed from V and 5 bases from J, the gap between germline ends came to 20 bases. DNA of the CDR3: TGTGCCAGCAGCCCCCCCTCTTATGGGACTCAGAATGAAAAACTGTTTTTT. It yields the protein CASSPPSYGTQNEKLFF.

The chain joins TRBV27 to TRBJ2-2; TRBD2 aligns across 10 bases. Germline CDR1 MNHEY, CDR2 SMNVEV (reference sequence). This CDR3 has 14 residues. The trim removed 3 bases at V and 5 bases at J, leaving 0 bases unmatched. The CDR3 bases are TGTGCCAGCAGTTTTAGCGGGAGGACCGGGGAGCTGTTTTTT. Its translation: CASSFSGRTGELFF.

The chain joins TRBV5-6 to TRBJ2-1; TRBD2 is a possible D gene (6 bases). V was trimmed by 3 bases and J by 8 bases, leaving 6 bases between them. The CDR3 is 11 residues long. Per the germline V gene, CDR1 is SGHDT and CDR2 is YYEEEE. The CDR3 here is CASSWGDEQFF. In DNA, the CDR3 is TGTGCCAGCAGCTGGGGGGATGAGCAGTTCTTC.

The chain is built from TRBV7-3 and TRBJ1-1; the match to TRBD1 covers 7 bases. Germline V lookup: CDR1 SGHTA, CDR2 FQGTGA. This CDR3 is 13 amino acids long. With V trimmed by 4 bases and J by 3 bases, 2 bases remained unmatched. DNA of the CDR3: TGTGCCAGCAGCTCAGACAGGGACACTGAAGCTTTCTTT. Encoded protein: CASSSDRDTEAFF.

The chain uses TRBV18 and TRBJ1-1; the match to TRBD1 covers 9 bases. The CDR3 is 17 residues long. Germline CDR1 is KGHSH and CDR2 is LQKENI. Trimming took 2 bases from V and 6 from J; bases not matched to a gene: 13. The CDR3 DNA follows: TGTGCCAGCTCACCATTAATGGGGGACAGGGATGGTTCTGAAGCTTTCTTT. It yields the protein CASSPLMGDRDGSEAFF.

The CDR3 sequence: CASSGESTVGSSTDTQYF. The CDR3 coding sequence is TGTGCCAGCAGCGGGGAGAGTACAGTGGGTAGTAGCACAGATACGCAGTATTTT. J is TRBJ2-3 and V is TRBV7-9; tentatively, D is TRBD2 (5 bases). CDR1 is SEHNR, CDR2 FQNEAQ, per germline (reference sequence). Trimming shortened V by 5 bases and J by 0 bases, and 21 bases separated the two germline ends. The CDR3 loop spans 18 amino acids.

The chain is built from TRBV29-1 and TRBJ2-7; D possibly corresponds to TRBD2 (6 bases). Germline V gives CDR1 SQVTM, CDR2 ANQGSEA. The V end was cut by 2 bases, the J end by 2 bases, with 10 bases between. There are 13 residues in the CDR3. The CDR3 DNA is TGCAGCGTTGAAAGTCTAGCGACCTACGAGCAGTACTTC. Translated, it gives CSVESLATYEQYF.